These 4 T cell receptor beta chains share one sample of origin, sequenced in a study of monozygotic twins with inflammatory bowel disease. Using the 5' RACE reads, TCRdb records one entry per CDR3 protein without DNA. The sample data list more than 350,000 distinct CDR3 sequences. Sequencing used blood. These receptors all stem from a human donor with ulcerative colitis or Crohn's disease, or a healthy co-twin of an affected twin (not recorded which).

The genes are TRBV30 and TRBJ2-5; TCRdb proposes TRBD2, but this gene call is untestable without DNA. The V gene's germline CDR1 is GTSNPN and CDR2 SVGIG (reference sequence). The CDR3 is 15 amino acids. The CDR3 reads CAWSQTGLPQETQYF. The full variable domain, in which reference TRBV30 and TRBJ2-5 provide the parts outside the CDR3, is SQTIHQWPATLVQPVGSPLSLECTVEGTSNPNLYWYRQAAGRGLQLLFYSVGIGQISSEVPQNLSASRPQDRQFILSSKKLLLSDSGFYLCAWSQTGLPQETQYFGPGTRLLVL.

The chain employs TRBV4-2 and TRBJ2-1; TCRdb's D gene call, TRBD1, goes unchecked for lack of DNA. Germline values: CDR1 LGHNA, CDR2 YNFKEQ. CDR3 size: 16 residues. CDR3 sequence: CASSQDWDTPYNEQFF.

The genes are TRBV5-1 and TRBJ2-7. The germline V gene encodes CDR1 SGHRS and CDR2 YFSETQ. The CDR3 sequence is 14 residues long. CDR3 residues: CASSLGFRTYEQYF.

The chain has TRBV18 and TRBJ2-7. The CDR3 totals 15 residues. The V gene's germline CDR1 is KGHSH and CDR2 LQKENI. Here the CDR3 reads CASSPTVGVAYEQYF.